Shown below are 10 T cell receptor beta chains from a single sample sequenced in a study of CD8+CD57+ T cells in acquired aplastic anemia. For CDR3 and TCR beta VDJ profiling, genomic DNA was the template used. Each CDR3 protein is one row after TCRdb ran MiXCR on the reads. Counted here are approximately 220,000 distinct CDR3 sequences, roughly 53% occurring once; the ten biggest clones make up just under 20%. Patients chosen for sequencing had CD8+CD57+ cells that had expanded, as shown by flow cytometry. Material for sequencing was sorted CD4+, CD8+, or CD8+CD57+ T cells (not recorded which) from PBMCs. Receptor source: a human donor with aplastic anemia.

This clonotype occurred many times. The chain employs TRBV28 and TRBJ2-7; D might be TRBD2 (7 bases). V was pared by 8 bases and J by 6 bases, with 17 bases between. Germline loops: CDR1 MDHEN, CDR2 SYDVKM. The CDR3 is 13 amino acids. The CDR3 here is CASLGGGPGEQYF. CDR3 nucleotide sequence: TGTGCCAGCCTAGGGGGGGGGCCAGGCGAGCAGTACTTC.

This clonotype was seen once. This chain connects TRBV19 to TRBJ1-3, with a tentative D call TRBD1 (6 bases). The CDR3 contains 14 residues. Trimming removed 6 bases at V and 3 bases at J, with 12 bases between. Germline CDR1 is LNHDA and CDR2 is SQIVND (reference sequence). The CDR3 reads CASRGRTVGNTIYF. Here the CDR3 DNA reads TGTGCCAGTAGAGGCCGGACAGTTGGAAACACCATATATTTT. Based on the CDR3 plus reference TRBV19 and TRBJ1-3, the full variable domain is DGGITQSPKYLFRKEGQNVTLSCEQNLNHDAMYWYRQDPGQGLRLIYYSQIVNDFQKGDIAEGYSVSREKKESFPLTVTSAQKNPTAFYLCASRGRTVGNTIYFGEGSWLTVV.

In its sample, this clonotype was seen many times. The CDR3, as DNA: TGTGCCAGCAGTTTCCGGAGCTCTGCTAAAATCACAGATACGCAGTATTTT. The encoded protein is CASSFRSSAKITDTQYF. V and J are TRBV12-3 or TRBV12-4 and TRBJ2-3, with D unclear. The CDR3 consists of 17 residues. Trimming removed 3 bases from V and 2 bases from J, with 18 bases in between.

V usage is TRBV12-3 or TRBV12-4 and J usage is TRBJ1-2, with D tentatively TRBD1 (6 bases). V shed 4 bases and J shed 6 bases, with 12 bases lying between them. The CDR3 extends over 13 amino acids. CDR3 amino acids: CASSSQGSDGYTF. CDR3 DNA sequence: TGTGCCAGCAGTTCCCAGGGGAGTGATGGCTACACCTTC.

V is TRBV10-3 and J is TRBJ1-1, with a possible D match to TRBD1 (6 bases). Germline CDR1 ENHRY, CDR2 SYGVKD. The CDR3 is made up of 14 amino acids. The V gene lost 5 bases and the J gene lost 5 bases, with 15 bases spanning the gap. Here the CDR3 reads CAISTTGPDTEAFF. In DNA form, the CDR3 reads TGTGCCATCAGTACTACAGGGCCAGATACTGAAGCTTTCTTT.

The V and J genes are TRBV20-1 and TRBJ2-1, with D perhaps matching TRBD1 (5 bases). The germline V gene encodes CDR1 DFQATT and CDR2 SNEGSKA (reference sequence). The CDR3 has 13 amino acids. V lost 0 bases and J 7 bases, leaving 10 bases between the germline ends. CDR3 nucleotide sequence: TGCAGTGCTAGAGAAGGGGCTAGAAATGAGCAGTTCTTC. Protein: CSAREGARNEQFF.

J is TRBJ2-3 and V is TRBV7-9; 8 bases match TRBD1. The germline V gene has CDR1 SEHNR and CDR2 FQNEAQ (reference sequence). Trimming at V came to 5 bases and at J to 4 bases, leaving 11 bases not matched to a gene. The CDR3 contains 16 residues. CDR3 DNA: TGTGCCAGCAGCCGACTGAGACAGGGGAAGGCAGATACGCAGTATTTT. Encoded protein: CASSRLRQGKADTQYF.

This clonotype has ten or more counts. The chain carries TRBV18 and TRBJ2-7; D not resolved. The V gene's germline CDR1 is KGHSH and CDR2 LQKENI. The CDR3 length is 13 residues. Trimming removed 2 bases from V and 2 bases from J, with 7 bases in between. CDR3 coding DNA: TGTGCCAGCTCACCATCGGCAGCCTACGAGCAGTACTTC. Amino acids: CASSPSAAYEQYF. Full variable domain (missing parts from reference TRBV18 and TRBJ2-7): NAGVMQNPRHLVRRRGQEARLRCSPMKGHSHVYWYRQLPEEGLKFMVYLQKENIIDESGMPKERFSAEFPKEGPSILRIQQVVRGDSAAYFCASSPSAAYEQYFGPGTRLTVT.

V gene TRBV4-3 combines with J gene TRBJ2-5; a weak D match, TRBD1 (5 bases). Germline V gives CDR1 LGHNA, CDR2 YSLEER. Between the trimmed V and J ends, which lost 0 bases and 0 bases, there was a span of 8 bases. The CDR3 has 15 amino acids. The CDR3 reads CASSQERGNQETQYF. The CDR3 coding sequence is TGCGCCAGCAGCCAAGAAAGGGGAAACCAAGAGACCCAGTACTTC.

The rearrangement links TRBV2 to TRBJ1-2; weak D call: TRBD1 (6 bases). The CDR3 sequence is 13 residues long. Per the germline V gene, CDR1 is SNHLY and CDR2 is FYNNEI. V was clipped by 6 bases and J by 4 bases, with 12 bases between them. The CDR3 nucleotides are TGTGCCAGCAGAACCTTACAGGGCTATGGCTACACCTTC. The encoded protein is CASRTLQGYGYTF.